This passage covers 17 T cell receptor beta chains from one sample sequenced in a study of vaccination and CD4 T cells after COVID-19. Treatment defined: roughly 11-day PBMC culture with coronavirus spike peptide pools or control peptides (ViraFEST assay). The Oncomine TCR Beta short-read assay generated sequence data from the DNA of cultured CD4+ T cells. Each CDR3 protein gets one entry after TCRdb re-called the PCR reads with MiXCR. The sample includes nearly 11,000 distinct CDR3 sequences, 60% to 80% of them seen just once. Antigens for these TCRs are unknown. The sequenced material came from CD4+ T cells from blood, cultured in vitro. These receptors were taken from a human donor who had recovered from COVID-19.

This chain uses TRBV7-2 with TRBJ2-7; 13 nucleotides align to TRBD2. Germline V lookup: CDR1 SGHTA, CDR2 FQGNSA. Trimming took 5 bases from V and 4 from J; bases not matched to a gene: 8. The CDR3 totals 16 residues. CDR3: CASSLGLAGEGYEQYF. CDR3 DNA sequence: TGTGCCAGCAGCCTAGGACTAGCGGGGGAGGGGTACGAGCAGTACTTC.

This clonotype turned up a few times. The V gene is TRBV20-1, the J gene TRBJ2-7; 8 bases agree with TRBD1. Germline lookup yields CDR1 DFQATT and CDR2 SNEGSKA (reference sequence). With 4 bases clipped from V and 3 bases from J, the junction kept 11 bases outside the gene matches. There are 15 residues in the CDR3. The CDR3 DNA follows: TGCAGTGCTATAGGGAGACAGGGGCGCCTCTACGAGCAGTACTTC. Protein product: CSAIGRQGRLYEQYF.

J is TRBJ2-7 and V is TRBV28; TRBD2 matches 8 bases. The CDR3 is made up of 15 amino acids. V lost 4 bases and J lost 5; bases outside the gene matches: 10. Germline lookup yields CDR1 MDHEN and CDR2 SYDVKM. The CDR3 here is CASSSPWTSRHEQYF. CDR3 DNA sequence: TGTGCCAGCAGTTCCCCTTGGACTAGCAGACACGAGCAGTACTTC.

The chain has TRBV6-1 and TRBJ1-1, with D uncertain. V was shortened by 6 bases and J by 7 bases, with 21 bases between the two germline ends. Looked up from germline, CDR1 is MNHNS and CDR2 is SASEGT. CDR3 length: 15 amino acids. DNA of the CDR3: TGTGCCAGCAGCCTCCGGGTTAAGGTGGCCGGTGAAGCTTTCTTT. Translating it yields CASSLRVKVAGEAFF.

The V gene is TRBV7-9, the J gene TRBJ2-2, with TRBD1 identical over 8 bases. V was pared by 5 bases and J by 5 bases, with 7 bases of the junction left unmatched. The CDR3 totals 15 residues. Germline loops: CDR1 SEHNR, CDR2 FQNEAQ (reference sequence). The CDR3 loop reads CASSHWQGATGELFF. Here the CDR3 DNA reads TGTGCCAGCAGCCATTGGCAGGGGGCAACCGGGGAGCTGTTTTTT. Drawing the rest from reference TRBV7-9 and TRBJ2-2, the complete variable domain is DTGVSQNPRHKITKRGQNVTFRCDPISEHNRLYWYRQTLGQGPEFLTYFQNEAQLEKSRLLSDRFSAERPKGSFSTLEIQRTEQGDSAMYLCASSHWQGATGELFFGEGSRLTVL.

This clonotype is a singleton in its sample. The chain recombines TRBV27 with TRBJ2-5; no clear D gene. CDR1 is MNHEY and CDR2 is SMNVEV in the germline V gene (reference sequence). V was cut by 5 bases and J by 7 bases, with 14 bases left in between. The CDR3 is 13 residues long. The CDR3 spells CASSETKTGTQYF. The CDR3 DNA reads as TGTGCCAGCAGTGAGACGAAGACGGGGACCCAGTACTTC.

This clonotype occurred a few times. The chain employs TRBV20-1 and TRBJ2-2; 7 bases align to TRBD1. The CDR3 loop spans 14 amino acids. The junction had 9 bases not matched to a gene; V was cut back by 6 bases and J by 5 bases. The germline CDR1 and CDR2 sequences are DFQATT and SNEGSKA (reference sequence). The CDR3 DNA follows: TGCAGTGCGCCGACAGGGCTGTGGACCGGGGAGCTGTTTTTT. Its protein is CSAPTGLWTGELFF.

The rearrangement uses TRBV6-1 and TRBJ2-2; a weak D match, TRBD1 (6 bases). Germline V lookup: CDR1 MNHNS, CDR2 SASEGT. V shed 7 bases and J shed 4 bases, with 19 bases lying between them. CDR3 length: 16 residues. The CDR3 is CASTMGHRVTTGELFF. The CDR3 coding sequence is TGTGCCAGCACTATGGGGCACAGGGTAACCACCGGGGAGCTGTTTTTT.

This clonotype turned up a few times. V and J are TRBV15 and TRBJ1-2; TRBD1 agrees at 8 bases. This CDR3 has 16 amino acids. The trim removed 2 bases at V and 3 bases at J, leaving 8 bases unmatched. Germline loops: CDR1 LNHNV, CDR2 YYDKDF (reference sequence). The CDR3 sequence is CATSRSPNRGDYGYTF. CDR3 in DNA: TGTGCCACCAGCAGAAGCCCGAACAGGGGGGACTATGGCTACACCTTC.

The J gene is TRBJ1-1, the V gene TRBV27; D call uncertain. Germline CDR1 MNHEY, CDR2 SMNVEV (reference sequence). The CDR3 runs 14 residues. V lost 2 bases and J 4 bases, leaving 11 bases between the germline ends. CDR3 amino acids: CASSLRREGTEAFF. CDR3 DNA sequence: TGTGCCAGCAGTTTACGAAGGGAGGGCACTGAAGCTTTCTTT.

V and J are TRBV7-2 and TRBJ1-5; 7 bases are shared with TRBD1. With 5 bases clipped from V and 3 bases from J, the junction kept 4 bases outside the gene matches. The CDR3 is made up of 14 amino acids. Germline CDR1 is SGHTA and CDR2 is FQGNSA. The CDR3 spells CASSPGQLNQPQHF. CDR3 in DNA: TGTGCCAGCAGCCCGGGACAGCTCAATCAGCCCCAGCATTTT.

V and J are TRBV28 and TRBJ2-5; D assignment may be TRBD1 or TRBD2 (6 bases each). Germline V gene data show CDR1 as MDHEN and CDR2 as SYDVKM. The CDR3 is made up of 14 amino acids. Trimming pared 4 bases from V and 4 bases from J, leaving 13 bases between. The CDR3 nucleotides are TGTGCCAGCAGTTGGGCCGGAGGGGGAGAGACCCAGTACTTC. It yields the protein CASSWAGGGETQYF. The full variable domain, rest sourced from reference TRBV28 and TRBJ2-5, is DVKVTQSSRYLVKRTGEKVFLECVQDMDHENMFWYRQDPGLGLRLIYFSYDVKMKEKGDIPEGYSVSREKKERFSLILESASTNQTSMYLCASSWAGGGETQYFGPGTRLLVL.

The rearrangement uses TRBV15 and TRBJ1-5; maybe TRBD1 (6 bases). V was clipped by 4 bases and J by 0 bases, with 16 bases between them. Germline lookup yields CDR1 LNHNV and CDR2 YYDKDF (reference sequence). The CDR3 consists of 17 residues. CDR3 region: CATSNPRQVISNQPQHF. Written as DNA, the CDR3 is TGTGCCACCAGCAACCCAAGACAGGTGATTAGCAATCAGCCCCAGCATTTT.

The CDR3 DNA is TGTGCCACCAGCCCCCGGAGGGCGTCCTATGGCTACACCTTC. It yields the protein CATSPRRASYGYTF. The rearrangement links TRBV15 to TRBJ1-2; D remains ambiguous. The CDR3 is made up of 14 amino acids. Germline CDR1 is LNHNV and CDR2 is YYDKDF (reference sequence). V was shortened by 5 bases and J by 4 bases, with 14 bases between the two germline ends.

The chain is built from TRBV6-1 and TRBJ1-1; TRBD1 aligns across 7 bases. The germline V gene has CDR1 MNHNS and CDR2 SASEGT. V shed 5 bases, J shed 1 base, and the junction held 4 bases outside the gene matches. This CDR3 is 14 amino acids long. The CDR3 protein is CASSPRTGNTEAFF. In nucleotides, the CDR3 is TGTGCCAGCAGTCCGCGGACAGGGAACACTGAAGCTTTCTTT.

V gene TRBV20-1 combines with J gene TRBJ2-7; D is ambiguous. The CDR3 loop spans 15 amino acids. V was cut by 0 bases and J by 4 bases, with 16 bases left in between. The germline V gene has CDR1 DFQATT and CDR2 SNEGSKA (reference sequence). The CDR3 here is CSARDQTLPLYEQYF. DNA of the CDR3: TGCAGTGCTAGAGATCAGACCCTACCTCTTTACGAGCAGTACTTC.

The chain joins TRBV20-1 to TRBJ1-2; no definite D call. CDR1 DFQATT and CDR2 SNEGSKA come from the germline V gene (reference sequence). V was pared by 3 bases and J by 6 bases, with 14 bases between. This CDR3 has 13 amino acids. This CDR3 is CSASLWTVNGYTF. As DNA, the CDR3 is TGCAGTGCTAGTCTCTGGACGGTCAATGGCTACACCTTC.